The 19 T cell receptor beta chains below come from one sample, sequenced in a study of identical twins. TCRdb analysed the 5' RACE reads with MiXCR anew, one entry per CDR3 protein. The sample consists of hundreds of thousands of distinct CDR3 sequences, 9% to 15% of them appearing once. These data were also filed under a second study, of yellow fever vaccine responses in identical twins.

Sequenced material: PBMCs. All receptors come from a woman younger than 35 in good health.

V is TRBV20-1 and J is TRBJ2-7; 8 bases align to TRBD2. This CDR3 is 14 amino acids long. The V gene's germline CDR1 is DFQATT and CDR2 SNEGSKA (reference sequence). Trimming at V came to 6 bases and at J to 3 bases, leaving 10 bases not matched to a gene. This CDR3 reads CSAGSSGPFYEQYF. As DNA, the CDR3 is TGCAGTGCAGGTTCTAGCGGGCCTTTCTACGAGCAGTACTTC.

The chain is built from TRBV20-1 and TRBJ2-1; TRBD2 agrees at 11 bases. The CDR3 sequence is 18 residues long. Germline V CDR1 and CDR2: DFQATT, SNEGSKA (reference sequence). The DNA of the CDR3 is TGCAGCGCGCCGGTTCCCCGTAGCGGGAGGGCGTTTAGGTATGAGCAGTTCTTC. Residues: CSAPVPRSGRAFRYEQFF.

V gene TRBV3-1 combines with J gene TRBJ2-3, with 7 bases matching TRBD1. The trim removed 0 bases at V and 0 bases at J, leaving 6 bases unmatched. Germline lookup yields CDR1 LGHDT and CDR2 YNNKEL (reference sequence). This CDR3 has 17 amino acids. CDR3 loop: CASSQDTGAFSTDTQYF. CDR3 nucleotides: TGTGCCAGCAGCCAAGATACAGGGGCCTTTAGCACAGATACGCAGTATTTT.

This clonotype was seen a handful of times. The chain uses TRBV28 and TRBJ2-1; the match to TRBD2 covers 7 bases. Germline loops: CDR1 MDHEN, CDR2 SYDVKM. The CDR3 is 17 amino acids. The V segment lost 4 bases and the J segment 4 bases; nucleotides outside the gene matches: 13. CDR3 coding DNA: TGTGCCAGCAGTTACCCGCCGCTAGCGGAGATATACAATGAGCAGTTCTTC. It specifies CASSYPPLAEIYNEQFF. The complete variable domain, with remaining parts taken from reference TRBV28 and TRBJ2-1, reads DVKVTQSSRYLVKRTGEKVFLECVQDMDHENMFWYRQDPGLGLRLIYFSYDVKMKEKGDIPEGYSVSREKKERFSLILESASTNQTSMYLCASSYPPLAEIYNEQFFGPGTRLTVL.

The chain combines TRBV7-9 with TRBJ2-5, with a weak D call TRBD1 (6 bases). The V gene's germline CDR1 is SEHNR and CDR2 FQNEAQ (reference sequence). The V gene lost 5 bases and the J gene lost 2 bases, with 15 bases spanning the gap. CDR3 length: 15 residues. The CDR3 DNA follows: TGTGCCAGCAGCCCAATGAGGGGACAACAAGAGACCCAGTACTTC. This translates into CASSPMRGQQETQYF.

This rearrangement joins TRBV3-1 to TRBJ2-2; 13 bases match TRBD2. Germline CDR1 LGHDT, CDR2 YNNKEL (reference sequence). The CDR3 contains 18 residues. V lost 0 bases, J lost 2 bases, and 3 bases stayed unmatched. The CDR3 protein is CASSQDRGLAGNTGELFF. The CDR3 DNA is TGTGCCAGCAGCCAAGATCGGGGACTAGCGGGAAACACCGGGGAGCTGTTTTTT.

This clonotype has just a few counts. This rearrangement joins TRBV6-5 to TRBJ2-5, with D possibly called TRBD1 or TRBD2 (5 bases each). The CDR3 covers 15 residues. V gave up 0 bases and J gave up 7 bases, with 15 bases separating them. In germline, CDR1 is MNHEY, CDR2 SVGAGI. CDR3 in amino acids: CASSYSMGFGGTQYF. The CDR3 DNA is TGTGCCAGCAGTTACTCCATGGGGTTTGGGGGGACCCAGTACTTC.

The chain is built from TRBV20-1 and TRBJ2-2; TRBD2 agrees at 13 bases. This CDR3 is 20 amino acids long. Germline lookup yields CDR1 DFQATT and CDR2 SNEGSKA (reference sequence). Trimming removed 3 bases from V and 6 bases from J; junction bases left unmatched: 19. CDR3: CSARGPSGLAGAGFAGELFF. DNA of the CDR3: TGCAGTGCTAGGGGCCCGTCAGGACTAGCGGGAGCAGGTTTTGCCGGGGAGCTGTTTTTT.

V and J are TRBV12-3 or TRBV12-4 and TRBJ2-3, with D possibly matching TRBD2 (6 bases). The CDR3 consists of 13 residues. The V gene lost 10 bases and the J gene lost 1 base, with 12 bases spanning the gap. CDR3 sequence: CANTRRGTDTQYF. The CDR3 region has the DNA TGTGCCAATACGCGGAGGGGCACAGATACGCAGTATTTT.

The chain recombines TRBV7-8 with TRBJ2-1; TRBD2 might be the D (7 bases). Per the germline V gene, CDR1 is SGHVS and CDR2 is FQNEAQ. Trimming left V 5 bases short and J 9 bases short, with 20 bases between. This CDR3 has 15 amino acids. The CDR3 region has the DNA TGTGCCAGCAGCCGACAGGCTAGCGGAATCCCTGAGCAGTTCTTC. Protein sequence: CASSRQASGIPEQFF.

The rearrangement links TRBV21-1 to TRBJ2-5; TRBD2, as called in the table, went unchecked against the DNA. TRBV21-1 is a documented pseudogene. The length of the CDR3 is 18 residues. The CDR3 DNA is TGTGCCAGCAGCAAAGAGATAAGAGCGGGAGTAGACCAAGAGACCCAGTACTTC. It is translated as CASSKEIRAGVDQETQYF.

This sequence joins TRBV25-1 and TRBJ1-3; no firm D call. Germline V gene lookup returns CDR1 MGHDK and CDR2 SYGVNS. The CDR3 is 13 amino acids. Trimming took off 8 bases at V and 0 bases at J, with 8 bases between the two ends. The CDR3 DNA reads TGTGCCAGCGGGTGGACCTCTGGAAACACCATATATTTT. Its translation is CASGWTSGNTIYF.

This clonotype was detected many times. CDR3 protein: CSASLAYGYTF. As DNA, the CDR3 is TGCAGTGCTAGTTTGGCCTATGGCTACACCTTC. This sequence joins TRBV20-1 and TRBJ1-2, with unresolved D. Trimming pared 3 bases from V and 4 bases from J, leaving 6 bases between. Germline V gene data show CDR1 as DFQATT and CDR2 as SNEGSKA (reference sequence). The CDR3 is 11 residues long.

V is TRBV19 and J is TRBJ2-1; 7 nucleotides align to TRBD2. Trimming removed 7 bases from V and 9 bases from J; junction bases left unmatched: 6. Germline values: CDR1 LNHDA, CDR2 SQIVND (reference sequence). CDR3 size: 12 residues. This chain's CDR3 is CASTDAGVEQFF. The CDR3 nucleotides read TGTGCCAGTACTGACGCGGGAGTTGAGCAGTTCTTC. Supplemented by reference TRBV19 and TRBJ2-1, the full variable domain reads DGGITQSPKYLFRKEGQNVTLSCEQNLNHDAMYWYRQDPGQGLRLIYYSQIVNDFQKGDIAEGYSVSREKKESFPLTVTSAQKNPTAFYLCASTDAGVEQFFGPGTRLTVL.

J is TRBJ2-3 and V is TRBV6-2 or TRBV6-3; no firm D call. The CDR3 is 15 amino acids. Trimming shortened V by 2 bases and J by 2 bases, and 11 bases separated the two germline ends. The germline V gene encodes CDR1 MNHEY and CDR2 SVGEGT. In DNA, the CDR3 is TGTGCCAGCAGTTACAACGTAGATCACACAGATACGCAGTATTTT. It is translated as CASSYNVDHTDTQYF.

V and J are TRBV6-2 or TRBV6-3 and TRBJ2-7; possible D gene TRBD2, 6 bases. CDR3 length equals 14 residues. The V and J ends lost 6 bases and 2 bases respectively, with 14 bases between them. Germline values: CDR1 MNHEY, CDR2 SVGEGT. CDR3 sequence reads: CASRSGTPAYEQYF. The CDR3 coding sequence is TGTGCCAGCAGGTCCGGGACTCCCGCCTACGAGCAGTACTTC.

This clonotype was seen more than once but under ten times. This sequence joins TRBV20-1 and TRBJ2-3, with 8 positions matching TRBD2. Germline V gene sequence: CDR1 DFQATT, CDR2 SNEGSKA (reference sequence). The CDR3 spans 15 residues. V shed 1 base, J shed 1 base, and the junction held 4 bases outside the gene matches. CDR3 loop: CSARVRGVGTDTQYF. CDR3 sequence (DNA): TGCAGTGCTAGAGTGCGGGGGGTCGGCACAGATACGCAGTATTTT.

In this sample, this clonotype turned up a few times. The chain has TRBV7-8 and TRBJ2-7, with TRBD1 as a possible D gene (6 bases). Germline CDR1 reads SGHVS; CDR2 reads FQNEAQ. CDR3 size: 13 residues. V was pared by 4 bases and J by 7 bases, with 14 bases between. The CDR3 here is CASSWVGGKEQYF. The CDR3 coding sequence is TGTGCCAGCAGCTGGGTAGGGGGAAAGGAGCAGTACTTC. Drawing the rest from reference TRBV7-8 and TRBJ2-7, the complete variable domain is GAGVSQSPRYKVAKRGQDVALRCDPISGHVSLFWYQQALGQGPEFLTYFQNEAQLDKSGLPSDRFFAERPEGSVSTLKIQRTQQEDSAVYLCASSWVGGKEQYFGPGTRLTVT.

This clonotype occurred a few times. This sequence joins TRBV5-1 and TRBJ2-7; tentative D call: TRBD2 (5 bases). Germline CDR1 SGHRS, CDR2 YFSETQ. This CDR3 is 14 amino acids long. With 4 bases removed from V and 4 bases from J, the gap between germline ends came to 15 bases. CDR3 coding DNA: TGCGCCAGCAGCGTGGCTAGCCGTTCGTACGAGCAGTACTTC. Its protein is CASSVASRSYEQYF.